These 14 T cell receptor beta chains came from one sample sequenced in a study of human T cells and chemical hapten exposure. Via MiXCR, TCRdb re-called the RACE reads, giving one row per CDR3 protein. The data hold nearly 350,000 distinct CDR3 sequences, with about 7% observed a single time. Described time point: patch test 1, 2 weeks after DPC sensitization. Described treatment: therapeutic diphenylcyclopropenone sensitization with weekly scalp DPC. Sequenced material: whole blood, taken in connection with sensitization to the hapten diphenylcyclopropenone (DPC). The receptors shown here come from a woman aged 18 to 35 with alopecia areata. Some clones in this sample may be carry-over from other donors' samples.

This clonotype was recorded many times. The V and J genes are TRBV12-3 or TRBV12-4 and TRBJ2-1; D perhaps matches TRBD1 (6 bases). Trimming took off 7 bases at V and 9 bases at J, with 16 bases between the two ends. The CDR3 extends over 13 amino acids. The DNA of the CDR3 is TGTGCCAGCACGTCCCGGGACATCAGTGAGCAGTTCTTC. Protein product: CASTSRDISEQFF.

V gene TRBV5-1 combines with J gene TRBJ2-5, with D tentatively TRBD2 (5 bases). The CDR3 is made up of 13 amino acids. Trimming shortened V by 4 bases and J by 3 bases, and 10 bases separated the two germline ends. Germline assignment: CDR1 SGHRS and CDR2 YFSETQ. CDR3 nucleotides: TGCGCCAGCAGCCCGGGAATAGAAGAGACCCAGTACTTC. Encoded protein: CASSPGIEETQYF.

This clonotype appeared a few times. This rearrangement joins TRBV12-3 or TRBV12-4 to TRBJ2-3; D is possibly TRBD2 (5 bases). The CDR3 runs 12 residues. V lost 6 bases to trimming and J lost 8 bases, with 12 bases between them. Here the CDR3 reads CASSLHGVTQYF. CDR3 nucleotide sequence: TGTGCCAGCAGCCTTCACGGGGTTACGCAGTATTTT.

At least ten counts were recorded for this clonotype. This chain joins TRBV12-3 or TRBV12-4 and TRBJ1-4; no reliable D call. The CDR3 contains 12 residues. V was pared by 3 bases and J by 2 bases, with 1 base between. DNA for the CDR3: TGTGCCAGCAGTTTGACTAATGAAAAACTGTTTTTT. Its translation: CASSLTNEKLFF.

This clonotype was detected a few times. For the CDR3, the DNA is TGTGCCAGCAGCACCACAGGGTACAATGAGCAGTTCTTC. Translated: CASSTTGYNEQFF. This chain uses TRBV6-6 with TRBJ2-1; TRBD1 might be the D (6 bases). The CDR3 is 13 residues long. The V end was cut by 6 bases, the J end by 4 bases, with 10 bases between. The germline V gene encodes CDR1 MNHNY and CDR2 SVGAGI (reference sequence).

V and J are TRBV6-6 and TRBJ2-2, with 7 bases matching TRBD2. This CDR3 is built from 12 residues. Germline values: CDR1 MNHNY, CDR2 SVGAGI (reference sequence). Trimming took 8 bases from V and 6 from J; bases not matched to a gene: 3. The CDR3 DNA is TGTGCCAGCCTAGCGGAAGCCGGGGAGCTGTTTTTT. It codes for CASLAEAGELFF.

On this clonotype: The CDR3 carries no conserved terminal phenylalanine or tryptophan, so it likely arises from a read error. The chain links TRBV15 to TRBJ1-6; 7 bases are shared with TRBD1. This CDR3 spans 13 amino acids. V shed 3 bases and J 11 bases; nucleotides not matched to a gene: 4. CDR1 and CDR2 (germline): LNHNV, YYDKDF (reference sequence). The CDR3 region is CATSRTGQAPLHL. The CDR3 DNA follows: TGTGCCACCAGCAGGACAGGGCAGGCACCCCTCCACTTA.

The chain recombines TRBV3-1 with TRBJ2-5; TRBD2 might be the D (7 bases). This CDR3 contains 17 residues. CDR1 LGHDT and CDR2 YNNKEL come from the germline V gene (reference sequence). Between the trimmed V and J ends, which lost 0 bases and 1 base, there was a span of 15 bases. Here the CDR3 reads CASSQDLGGGPQETQYF. CDR3 nucleotides: TGTGCCAGCAGCCAAGATCTCGGCGGGGGCCCCCAAGAGACCCAGTACTTC.

In this sample, this clonotype turned up a few times. V gene TRBV5-5 combines with J gene TRBJ2-3; 10 positions match TRBD2. Trimming cost V 1 base and J 0 bases; bases outside gene matches: 8. CDR1 is SGHKS and CDR2 is YYEKEE in the germline V gene (reference sequence). CDR3 length: 18 residues. CDR3 amino acids: CASSLLAGGPISTDTQYF. In DNA form, the CDR3 reads TGTGCCAGCAGCTTGTTAGCGGGGGGCCCAATTAGCACAGATACGCAGTATTTT.

Ten or more counts support this clonotype. This rearrangement joins TRBV28 to TRBJ2-7; D is ambiguous. Trimming took off 4 bases at V and 6 bases at J, with 13 bases between the two ends. This CDR3 spans 13 amino acids. The germline V gene encodes CDR1 MDHEN and CDR2 SYDVKM. CDR3 in DNA: TGTGCCAGCAGTTCCGCGTTAACCGGCGAGCAGTACTTC. Encoded protein: CASSSALTGEQYF.

This clonotype has at least ten counts. This chain uses TRBV5-1 with TRBJ2-7; D might be TRBD2 (5 bases). Germline V CDR1 and CDR2: SGHRS, YFSETQ. The V end lost 0 bases, the J end lost 3 bases, and 13 bases lay between the germline ends. This CDR3 contains 15 residues. The CDR3 coding sequence is TGCGCCAGCAGCTTGGGAGTGGGGAGAGGCTACGAGCAGTACTTC. This encodes CASSLGVGRGYEQYF. The variable domain in full, completed from reference TRBV5-1 and TRBJ2-7, reads KAGVTQTPRYLIKTRGQQVTLSCSPISGHRSVSWYQQTPGQGLQFLFEYFSETQRNKGNFPGRFSGRQFSNSRSEMNVSTLELGDSALYLCASSLGVGRGYEQYFGPGTRLTVT.

Of note for this clonotype: At one of its ends the junction is not consistent with the germline gene, which may arise from a read error. This sequence joins TRBV10-3 and TRBJ2-7; 9 bases are shared with TRBD1. CDR3 length: 15 amino acids. CDR1 is ENHRY, CDR2 SYGVKD, per germline. The CDR3 sequence is CAISEATGQGYAQYF. In DNA, the CDR3 is TGTGCCATCAGTGAGGCTACCGGACAGGGGTACGCGCAGTACTTC.

This clonotype was picked up a small number of times. This chain joins TRBV19 and TRBJ2-7; no clear D gene. CDR1 is LNHDA and CDR2 is SQIVND in the germline V gene (reference sequence). Trimming shortened V by 3 bases and J by 3 bases, and 12 bases separated the two germline ends. The CDR3 runs to 14 residues. The CDR3 bases are TGTGCCAGTAGTATCGGACGGTGGGACTACGAGCAGTACTTC. Translated, it gives CASSIGRWDYEQYF.

This clonotype was seen repeatedly, ten times or more. The chain has TRBV6-6 and TRBJ1-4; 7 bases are a match to TRBD1. Germline lookup yields CDR1 MNHNY and CDR2 SVGAGI (reference sequence). Trimming at V came to 5 bases and at J to 0 bases, leaving 0 bases not matched to a gene. The CDR3 length is 14 residues. The CDR3: CASSDRATNEKLFF. The CDR3 coding sequence is TGTGCCAGCAGTGACAGGGCAACTAATGAAAAACTGTTTTTT.